This T cell receptor (beta chain) was recovered during a study of blood T cells in healthy people across ages. V lost 5 bases, J lost 0 bases, and 26 bases lay in between. The CDR3 spans 19 residues. Germline V gene lookup returns CDR1 SGHTA and CDR2 FQGNSA. It was with a sample-barcoded 5' primer and a J-beta primer mix that a second PCR of about 7 to 12 cycles was run. TCRdb reprocessed the 5' RACE reads with MiXCR, giving one entry per CDR3 protein. The table lists about 690,000 distinct CDR3 sequences, roughly 41% of them singletons. With each sample, at least 5 micrograms of total RNA were extracted.

The receptor was isolated from a man older than 75 in good health. The chain joins TRBV7-2 to TRBJ2-7; D is perhaps TRBD2 (6 bases). Sequenced material: blood. The CDR3 DNA is TGTGCCAGCAGCCCCAGCTCCGGGAAGCGGGTTAGGAGCTCCTACGAGCAGTACTTC. Translated: CASSPSSGKRVRSSYEQYF.